This T cell receptor (beta chain) was captured by sequencing in a study of T cells in Graves' hyperthyroidism and ophthalmopathy. Amplified TCR beta CDR3 regions came from RNA transcripts. Using the HTBI primer set, a first-round RT-PCR was run on the TCR CDR3. MiXCR was run by TCRdb on the multiplex PCR reads, yielding one entry per CDR3 protein. The repertoire holds approximately 360,000 distinct CDR3 sequences, with approximately 25% as singletons. Isolation of PBMCs was performed on around 9.7 ml fresh peripheral blood. The sequence was obtained from a man aged 50 to 59 with Graves' hyperthyroidism. Material: blood.

The CDR3 DNA is TGTGCTAGTAGTGTTAACTCTGGGGCCAACGTCCTGACTTTC. It translates to CASSVNSGANVLTF. The rearrangement joins TRBV12-5 to TRBJ2-6, with D unclear. The CDR3 covers 14 residues. CDR1 LGHNT and CDR2 FRNRAP come from the germline V gene. The ends were cut back, 8 bases at V and 0 bases at J, with 8 bases in the middle.